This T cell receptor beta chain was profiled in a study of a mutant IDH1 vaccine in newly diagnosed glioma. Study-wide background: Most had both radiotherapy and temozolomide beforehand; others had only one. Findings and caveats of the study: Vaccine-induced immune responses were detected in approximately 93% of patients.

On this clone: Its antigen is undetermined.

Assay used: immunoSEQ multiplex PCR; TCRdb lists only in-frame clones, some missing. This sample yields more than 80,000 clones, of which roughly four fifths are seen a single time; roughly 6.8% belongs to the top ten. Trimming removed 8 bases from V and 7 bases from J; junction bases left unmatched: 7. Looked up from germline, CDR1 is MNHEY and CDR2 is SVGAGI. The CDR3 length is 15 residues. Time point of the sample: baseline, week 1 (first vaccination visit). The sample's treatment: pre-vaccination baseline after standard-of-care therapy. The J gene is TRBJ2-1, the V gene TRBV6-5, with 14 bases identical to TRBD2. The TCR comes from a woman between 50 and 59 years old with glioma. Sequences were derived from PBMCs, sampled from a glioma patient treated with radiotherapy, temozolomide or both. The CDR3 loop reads CASWTSGGQWNEQFF. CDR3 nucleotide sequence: TGTGCCAGCTGGACTAGCGGGGGGCAGTGGAATGAGCAGTTCTTC.